Following are 19 T cell receptor beta chains from one sample sequenced in a study of shared clonotypes between healthy human individuals. Produced via immunoSEQ multiplex PCR; TCRdb's table is partial and in-frame only. The top ten clones hold 0.14% of a sample with more than 2,000,000 clones, around nine tenths of them seen once. The sample was naive CD4+ T cells sorted from blood. The subset denotes: CD45RA+ positively selected. The receptors were gathered from a man aged 18 to 30 in good health.

This clone was observed a few times. J is TRBJ1-1 and V is TRBV7-9; D unresolved. V was cut by 3 bases and J by 2 bases, with 10 bases left in between. The CDR3 contains 14 residues. Per the germline V gene, CDR1 is SEHNR and CDR2 is FQNEAQ (reference sequence). The CDR3 region has the DNA TGTGCCAGCAGCTTTGAGTTTCTAAACACTGAAGCTTTCTTT. This gives the protein CASSFEFLNTEAFF.

The gene calls are TRBV5-1 and TRBJ2-3; D is uncertain. This CDR3 spans 16 amino acids. The ends were cut back, 0 bases at V and 6 bases at J, with 17 bases in the middle. CDR1 and CDR2 (germline): SGHRS, YFSETQ. CDR3: CASSLARLNPHDTQYF. The CDR3 DNA is TGCGCCAGCAGCTTGGCGCGGCTGAACCCCCACGATACGCAGTATTTT.

The gene calls are TRBV9 and TRBJ1-6; the D gene is possibly TRBD1 (5 bases). Per germline, CDR1 SGDLS and CDR2 YYNGEE. V was clipped by 2 bases and J by 7 bases, with 13 bases between them. This CDR3 is built from 15 residues. The CDR3 DNA sequence: TGTGCCAGCAGCGTGGGACTCCCAGACAATTCACCCCTCCACTTT. Protein: CASSVGLPDNSPLHF.

This clone is a singleton in its sample. CDR3 in amino acids: CASSLSRGIIYEQYF. The CDR3 DNA reads TGCGCCAGCAGCTTGTCCCGGGGAATTATCTACGAGCAGTACTTC. The chain employs TRBV5-1 and TRBJ2-7; the D gene is possibly TRBD2 (5 bases). Germline V lookup: CDR1 SGHRS, CDR2 YFSETQ. V lost 1 base and J 3 bases, leaving 14 bases between the germline ends. The CDR3 sequence is 15 residues long.

The chain links TRBV11-2 to TRBJ1-1, with D possibly TRBD1 on 5 matching bases. The germline V gene has CDR1 SGHAT and CDR2 FQNNGV. This CDR3 spans 15 amino acids. Trimming cost V 2 bases and J 2 bases, with 12 bases left between them. CDR3 sequence (DNA): TGTGCCAGCAGCTTAATGGGGGATAGAAACACTGAAGCTTTCTTT. This encodes CASSLMGDRNTEAFF. Together with reference TRBV11-2 and TRBJ1-1, the CDR3 gives the full variable domain: EAGVAQSPRYKIIEKRQSVAFWCNPISGHATLYWYQQILGQGPKLLIQFQNNGVVDDSQLPKDRFSAERLKGVDSTLKIQPAKLEDSAVYLCASSLMGDRNTEAFFGQGTRLTVV.

This clone was found a few times. This chain links TRBV30 with TRBJ1-5, with TRBD1 as a possible D gene (6 bases). Trimming shortened V by 2 bases and J by 6 bases, and 14 bases separated the two germline ends. Germline CDR1 is GTSNPN and CDR2 is SVGIG (reference sequence). The CDR3 is 14 residues long. CDR3 sequence: CAWSFTGSGQPQHF. CDR3 DNA sequence: TGTGCCTGGAGTTTCACAGGGTCGGGTCAGCCCCAGCATTTT.

The chain couples TRBV2 to TRBJ2-2; possible D gene TRBD1, 5 bases. The germline V gene has CDR1 SNHLY and CDR2 FYNNEI. The germline V and J ends were trimmed by 7 bases and 0 bases, with 15 bases remaining between them. This CDR3 comprises 16 residues. DNA for the CDR3: TGTGCCAGCAAGACTCAGGGAAAAACGAACACCGGGGAGCTGTTTTTT. This gives the protein CASKTQGKTNTGELFF.

CDR3 DNA: TGTGCCAGCAGGGGGACAGGGGTCACAGATACGCAGTATTTT. Amino acid sequence: CASRGTGVTDTQYF. The chain couples TRBV6-5 to TRBJ2-3; 10 bases are shared with TRBD1. Germline CDR1 is MNHEY and CDR2 is SVGAGI. The V and J ends lost 6 bases and 2 bases, in that order; junction bases with no gene match: 2. The CDR3 is 14 residues long.

This chain uses TRBV10-2 with TRBJ2-7; the D is unclear. Germline CDR1 WSHSY, CDR2 SAAADI. This CDR3 region has 15 residues. V was pared by 7 bases and J by 3 bases, with 19 bases between. The CDR3 protein is CASNRYGVESYEQYF. CDR3 nucleotide sequence: TGCGCCAGCAACAGATATGGAGTTGAAAGCTACGAGCAGTACTTC.

The rearrangement uses TRBV4-3 and TRBJ2-7; 9 nucleotides match TRBD1. The J segment lost 3 bases and the V segment lost 4 bases, leaving 7 bases of the junction unmatched. The CDR3 is 15 amino acids. Germline V gene lookup returns CDR1 LGHNA and CDR2 YSLEER. In DNA form, the CDR3 reads TGCGCCAGCAGCCGCACCGGGACAGGGATCTACGAGCAGTACTTC. It yields the protein CASSRTGTGIYEQYF.

This clone was recorded a few times. The J gene is TRBJ1-2, the V gene TRBV30; TRBD1 matches at 12 bases. Unmatched junction bases numbered 4, after V lost 4 bases and J lost 10 bases. This CDR3 region has 12 residues. Germline values: CDR1 GTSNPN, CDR2 SVGIG (reference sequence). CDR3 bases: TGTGCCTGGATGGGACAGGGGGCGGACTACACCTTC. Its protein product is CAWMGQGADYTF. Complete variable domain (other parts from reference TRBV30 and TRBJ1-2): SQTIHQWPATLVQPVGSPLSLECTVEGTSNPNLYWYRQAAGRGLQLLFYSVGIGQISSEVPQNLSASRPQDRQFILSSKKLLLSDSGFYLCAWMGQGADYTFGSGTRLTVV.

The chain carries TRBV9 and TRBJ1-1, with a weak D call TRBD1 (5 bases). V lost 4 bases and J lost 0, with 13 bases in between. Germline loops: CDR1 SGDLS, CDR2 YYNGEE. The length of the CDR3 is 15 residues. The DNA of the CDR3 is TGTGCCAGCAGCACAATCGGACACTTGAACACTGAAGCTTTCTTT. This encodes CASSTIGHLNTEAFF.

J is TRBJ2-3 and V is TRBV30; 9 nucleotides match TRBD2. Unmatched junction bases numbered 11, after V lost 6 bases and J lost 1 base. This CDR3 contains 16 residues. Per germline, CDR1 GTSNPN and CDR2 SVGIG (reference sequence). The CDR3: CACTPLIAGGTDTQYF. The CDR3 DNA reads as TGTGCCTGCACACCCCTAATAGCGGGGGGCACAGATACGCAGTATTTT.

V gene TRBV12-5 combines with J gene TRBJ2-2, with 7 bases identical to TRBD1. Germline CDR1 reads LGHNT; CDR2 reads FRNRAP. The CDR3 runs to 13 residues. V shed 4 bases, J shed 5 bases, and the junction held 1 base outside the gene matches. This CDR3 reads CASGSQGTGELFF. The CDR3 DNA reads TGTGCTAGTGGTTCACAGGGGACCGGGGAGCTGTTTTTT.

The chain combines TRBV4-3 with TRBJ2-1; D is undetermined. The V gene's germline CDR1 is LGHNA and CDR2 YSLEER. Trimming stripped 0 bases from V and 4 bases from J, with 7 bases between. The CDR3 is 14 amino acids. The CDR3 DNA sequence: TGCGCCAGCAGCCAAGAAAACGGTTACAATGAGCAGTTCTTC. It yields the protein CASSQENGYNEQFF.

CDR3 region: CASSPRGVRKTDTQYF. In DNA, the CDR3 is TGTGCCAGCAGCCCCCGGGGCGTCAGAAAAACAGATACGCAGTATTTT. The chain uses TRBV11-2 and TRBJ2-3, with D possibly called TRBD1 or TRBD2 (5 bases each). CDR1 and CDR2 (germline): SGHAT, FQNNGV. Deletions cut 5 bases from V and 3 bases from J, with 18 bases between. The CDR3 totals 16 residues.

V and J are TRBV6-5 and TRBJ1-2, with unresolved D. The germline CDR1 and CDR2 sequences are MNHEY and SVGAGI. The CDR3 has 14 residues. With 2 bases removed from V and 2 bases from J, the gap between germline ends came to 9 bases. CDR3 amino acids: CASSYGPRNYGYTF. The CDR3 bases are TGTGCCAGCAGTTACGGCCCGCGAAACTATGGCTACACCTTC.

The chain carries TRBV7-9 and TRBJ2-2; perhaps TRBD1 as D (6 bases). V was trimmed by 5 bases and J by 3 bases, leaving 10 bases between them. Germline V CDR1 and CDR2: SEHNR, FQNEAQ (reference sequence). The CDR3 is made up of 14 amino acids. CDR3 region: CASSQGQYTGELFF. The CDR3 region has the DNA TGTGCCAGCAGCCAAGGACAGTACACCGGGGAGCTGTTTTTT. The full variable domain, its missing parts supplied by reference TRBV7-9 and TRBJ2-2, is DTGVSQNPRHKITKRGQNVTFRCDPISEHNRLYWYRQTLGQGPEFLTYFQNEAQLEKSRLLSDRFSAERPKGSFSTLEIQRTEQGDSAMYLCASSQGQYTGELFFGEGSRLTVL.

The chain couples TRBV6-1 to TRBJ2-7; TRBD1 aligns across 10 bases. The trim removed 4 bases at V and 0 bases at J, leaving 0 bases unmatched. CDR1 and CDR2 from the germline V gene are MNHNS and SASEGT. The CDR3 is 14 amino acids. The CDR3 reads CASSGQGASYEQYF. The CDR3, as DNA: TGTGCCAGCAGTGGACAGGGGGCCTCCTACGAGCAGTACTTC.